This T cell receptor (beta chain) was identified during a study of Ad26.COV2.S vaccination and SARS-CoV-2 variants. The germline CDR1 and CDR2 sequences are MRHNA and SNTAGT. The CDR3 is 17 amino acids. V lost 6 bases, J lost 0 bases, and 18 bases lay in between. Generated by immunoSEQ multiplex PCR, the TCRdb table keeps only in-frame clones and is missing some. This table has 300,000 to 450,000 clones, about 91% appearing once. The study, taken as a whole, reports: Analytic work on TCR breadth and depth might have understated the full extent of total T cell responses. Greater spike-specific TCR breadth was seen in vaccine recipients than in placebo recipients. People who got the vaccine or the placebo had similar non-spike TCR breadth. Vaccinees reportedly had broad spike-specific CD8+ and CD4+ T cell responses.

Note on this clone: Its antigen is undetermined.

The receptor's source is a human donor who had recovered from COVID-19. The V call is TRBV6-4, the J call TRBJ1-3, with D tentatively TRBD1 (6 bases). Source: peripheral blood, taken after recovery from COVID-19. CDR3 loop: CASRTLRDTGSGNTIYF. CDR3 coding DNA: TGTGCCAGCAGGACTCTACGGGACACGGGCTCTGGAAACACCATATATTTT.